This T cell receptor beta chain was observed in a study of molecular identifiers for immune sequencing clone quantification. MiXCR, run by TCRdb on the PCR reads, gives a single entry per CDR3 protein. The sample shows some 41,000 distinct CDR3 sequences, about 18% of them seen only once. The CDR3 extends over 15 amino acids. Germline V gene data show CDR1 as PRHDT and CDR2 as FYEKMQ (reference sequence). The trim removed 2 bases at V and 3 bases at J, leaving 7 bases unmatched. Overall study findings and caveats: Whereas naive cells kept under 1% of molecules in clones above 20 RNA copies, such clones held over 99% in effectors.

This clonotype was counted ten times or more. Its antigen remains unidentified. Sequencing was performed on naive CD8+ T cells from blood, with Jurkat cell RNA spiked in. Documented subset: FACS-sorted CD8+CD4-CCR7+CD45RA+ naive T cells. The TCR originated in a human donor in good health. Some libraries in this study had Jurkat cell RNA spiked in. The chain links TRBV13 to TRBJ2-7; 7 nucleotides align to TRBD2. CDR3 coding DNA: TGTGCCAGCAGCTTACAGATAGCGGGCCGCTACGAGCAGTACTTC. Translation gives CASSLQIAGRYEQYF.